Below are 20 T cell receptor beta chains sequenced from a single sample in a study of cytomegalovirus exposure and HLA in healthy donors. It was with 60 Vbeta and 13 Jbeta primers that the PCR ran. TCRdb's copy holds only in-frame clones and misses some; the assay was immunoSEQ multiplex PCR. In the table there are under 150,000 clones, more than 80% of which are singletons. Sequencing was carried out using PBMCs. The receptor set was obtained from a woman aged 25-40 years in good health and CMV-seropositive.

This chain joins TRBV11-1 and TRBJ2-5; 9 positions match TRBD1. CDR1 and CDR2 (germline): SGHAT, FQDESV (reference sequence). The V segment lost 5 bases and the J segment 4 bases; nucleotides outside the gene matches: 11. This CDR3 has 16 amino acids. The CDR3 sequence is CASSPGPGTGRETQYF. CDR3 coding DNA: TGTGCCAGCAGCCCAGGACCAGGGACAGGGCGAGAGACCCAGTACTTC. The full variable domain, with the rest looked up from reference TRBV11-1 and TRBJ2-5, is EAEVAQSPRYKITEKSQAVAFWCDPISGHATLYWYRQILGQGPELLVQFQDESVVDDSQLPKDRFSAERLKGVDSTLKIQPAELGDSAMYLCASSPGPGTGRETQYFGPGTRLLVL.

V and J are TRBV10-3 and TRBJ2-1; D is perhaps TRBD1 (6 bases). This CDR3 has 12 residues. The V end was cut by 5 bases, the J end by 8 bases, with 10 bases between. The V gene's germline CDR1 is ENHRY and CDR2 SYGVKD. The CDR3, as DNA: TGTGCCATCAGTCCACAGGGATATGAGCAGTTCTTC. Residues: CAISPQGYEQFF.

The chain couples TRBV28 to TRBJ2-5; 8 bases fit TRBD1. The V gene's germline CDR1 is MDHEN and CDR2 SYDVKM. The CDR3 has 14 residues. V gave up 5 bases and J gave up 4 bases; unmatched junction bases: 6. CDR3 loop: CASSPTGGAETQYF. CDR3 DNA sequence: TGTGCCAGCAGTCCCACAGGGGGTGCAGAGACCCAGTACTTC.

CDR3 sequence reads: CASSEGLANQPQHF. The CDR3 nucleotides read TGTGCCAGCAGCGAGGGTTTGGCCAATCAGCCCCAGCATTTT. This chain uses TRBV13 with TRBJ1-5; D gene ambiguous. There are 14 residues in the CDR3. V lost 5 bases and J 3 bases, leaving 11 bases between the germline ends. Looked up from germline, CDR1 is PRHDT and CDR2 is FYEKMQ (reference sequence).

The rearrangement links TRBV5-6 to TRBJ1-3, with TRBD1 matching over 8 bases. Germline V lookup: CDR1 SGHDT, CDR2 YYEEEE. This CDR3 contains 15 residues. J was trimmed by 0 bases and V by 4 bases; bases with no gene match: 3. The CDR3 protein is CASSRRGPSGNTIYF. DNA of the CDR3: TGTGCCAGCAGCCGCAGGGGGCCCTCTGGAAACACCATATATTTT.

The rearrangement joins TRBV19 to TRBJ1-2; D unresolved. The V and J ends lost 6 bases and 8 bases respectively, with 13 bases between them. Per the germline V gene, CDR1 is LNHDA and CDR2 is SQIVND (reference sequence). The CDR3 has 12 residues. The CDR3 is CASRRSRGGYTF. For the CDR3, the DNA is TGTGCCAGTAGGCGGTCGCGCGGAGGCTACACCTTC.

The chain links TRBV4-2 to TRBJ2-3, with 9 bases aligning to TRBD2. CDR3 length: 18 amino acids. Germline lookup yields CDR1 LGHNA and CDR2 YNFKEQ. J lost 1 base, V lost 0 bases, and 8 bases had no gene match. In nucleotides, the CDR3 is TGTGCCAGCAGCCAAGATGTCGGCGGGGGGGCCGGCACAGATACGCAGTATTTT. Translating gives CASSQDVGGGAGTDTQYF.

The rearrangement joins TRBV5-4 to TRBJ1-3; the match to TRBD1 covers 10 bases. CDR1 SGHNT and CDR2 YYREEE come from the germline V gene (reference sequence). This CDR3 has 16 residues. V lost 0 bases, J lost 2 bases, and 2 bases stayed unmatched. CDR3 nucleotide sequence: TGTGCCAGCAGCTTGGGGGGGACAGGGGCTGGAAACACCATATATTTT. Translation gives CASSLGGTGAGNTIYF.

Regarding this clone: This is likely a read error, given that the CDR3 carries no conserved phenylalanine or tryptophan at its end. The V and J genes are TRBV5-6 and TRBJ2-6; TRBD2 might be the D (7 bases). With 2 bases removed from V and 2 bases from J, the gap between germline ends came to 11 bases. CDR1 is SGHDT and CDR2 is YYEEEE in the germline V gene. The CDR3 runs 16 residues. CDR3 DNA sequence: TGTGCCAGCAGCTTCTCGGGGGGCACTGGGGCCAACGTCCTGACTTTA. Translating it yields CASSFSGGTGANVLTL.

This chain uses TRBV21-1 with TRBJ2-1; the D call in the table, TRBD1, was not verified against the DNA. TRBV21-1 is listed as a pseudogene. The CDR3 sequence is 15 residues long. The CDR3 coding sequence is TGTGCCAGCAGCAACGGGACAGGGCAACACAATGAGCAGTTCTTC. It translates to CASSNGTGQHNEQFF.

This clone has more than one count but fewer than ten. The CDR3 nucleotides read TGTGCCAGCGGACATGTCCAAGAGACCCAGTACTTC. This sequence encodes CASGHVQETQYF. This chain uses TRBV2 with TRBJ2-5; weak D call: TRBD1 (5 bases). The ends were cut back, 8 bases at V and 1 base at J, with 8 bases in the middle. The CDR3 totals 12 residues. Germline CDR1 is SNHLY and CDR2 is FYNNEI.

This chain joins TRBV9 and TRBJ2-5; D perhaps matches TRBD2 (5 bases). This CDR3 region has 13 residues. Between the trimmed V and J ends, which lost 1 base and 4 bases, there was a span of 8 bases. Germline CDR1 is SGDLS and CDR2 is YYNGEE. As DNA, the CDR3 is TGTGCCAGCAGCGTAAGGCTAGCAGAGACCCAGTACTTC. Encoded protein: CASSVRLAETQYF.

The V and J genes are TRBV7-2 and TRBJ1-2; unclear D gene. The ends were cut back, 7 bases at V and 2 bases at J, with 17 bases in the middle. Germline assignment: CDR1 SGHTA and CDR2 FQGNSA. There are 15 residues in the CDR3. The CDR3 loop is CASNLGPLGNYGYTF. In DNA form, the CDR3 reads TGTGCCAGCAACTTGGGCCCTCTGGGCAACTATGGCTACACCTTC.

This chain links TRBV27 with TRBJ1-1; 7 bases are a match to TRBD1. CDR3 length equals 13 residues. The germline gives CDR1 MNHEY, CDR2 SMNVEV (reference sequence). J lost 6 bases, V lost 7 bases, and 8 bases had no gene match. The CDR3 region is CASTTRGLPEAFF. As DNA, the CDR3 is TGTGCCAGCACCACAAGGGGGCTCCCTGAAGCTTTCTTT.

The V call is TRBV6-1, the J call TRBJ2-5; D possibly corresponds to TRBD2 (7 bases). The CDR3 covers 12 residues. Germline CDR1 and CDR2: MNHNS and SASEGT. Trimming pared 11 bases from V and 5 bases from J, leaving 15 bases between. CDR3 in amino acids: CAWKGRGETQYF. Written as DNA, the CDR3 is TGTGCCTGGAAGGGGAGGGGGGAGACCCAGTACTTC.

Only one count was recorded for this clone. The chain carries TRBV28 and TRBJ1-6, with D perhaps TRBD1 (6 bases). This CDR3 comprises 15 residues. Trimming pared 5 bases from V and 4 bases from J, leaving 12 bases between. CDR1 is MDHEN, CDR2 SYDVKM, per germline. Written as DNA, the CDR3 is TGTGCCAGCAGTCCACCAGGGGATTATAATTCACCCCTCCACTTT. This sequence encodes CASSPPGDYNSPLHF. Based on the CDR3 plus reference TRBV28 and TRBJ1-6, the full variable domain is DVKVTQSSRYLVKRTGEKVFLECVQDMDHENMFWYRQDPGLGLRLIYFSYDVKMKEKGDIPEGYSVSREKKERFSLILESASTNQTSMYLCASSPPGDYNSPLHFGNGTRLTVT.

The chain joins TRBV7-6 to TRBJ2-7, with 7 bases that match TRBD2. Germline loops: CDR1 SGHVS, CDR2 FNYEAQ. The V segment lost 1 base and the J segment 4 bases; nucleotides outside the gene matches: 7. This CDR3 is built from 15 residues. DNA of the CDR3: TGTGCCAGCAGCTTAGGAGGGTCGGGAGGATACGAGCAGTACTTC. This translates into CASSLGGSGGYEQYF.

J is TRBJ1-2 and V is TRBV5-1; D might be TRBD1 (5 bases). The CDR3 has 13 residues. Trimming took off 4 bases at V and 7 bases at J, with 14 bases between the two ends. CDR1 and CDR2 (germline): SGHRS, YFSETQ. The CDR3: CASSPGGTSGYTF. The CDR3, as DNA: TGCGCCAGCAGCCCCGGGGGAACAAGTGGCTACACCTTC.

This rearrangement joins TRBV5-5 to TRBJ1-2; D is unclear. The germline V gene has CDR1 SGHKS and CDR2 YYEKEE (reference sequence). The CDR3 has 15 amino acids. V shed 4 bases and J shed 4 bases, with 17 bases lying between them. The CDR3 is CASSEVSIPSYGYTF. For the CDR3, the DNA is TGTGCCAGCAGCGAGGTCTCCATCCCCTCCTATGGCTACACCTTC.

The V and J genes are TRBV11-2 and TRBJ1-1, with D possibly being TRBD1 (6 bases). Trimming pared 3 bases from V and 7 bases from J, leaving 12 bases between. This CDR3 has 13 residues. Germline V gene lookup returns CDR1 SGHAT and CDR2 FQNNGV. Here the CDR3 DNA reads TGTGCCAGCAGCTTCACAGCACAGGGTGAAGCTTTCTTT. Translation gives CASSFTAQGEAFF. Complete variable domain (other parts from reference TRBV11-2 and TRBJ1-1): EAGVAQSPRYKIIEKRQSVAFWCNPISGHATLYWYQQILGQGPKLLIQFQNNGVVDDSQLPKDRFSAERLKGVDSTLKIQPAKLEDSAVYLCASSFTAQGEAFFGQGTRLTVV.